The rows below give T cell receptor beta chains drawn from one sample of a study of blood T cell repertoires in COVID-19. The repertoire was sequenced with immunoSEQ multiplex PCR; TCRdb's copy has only in-frame clones and lacks some. This table has 130,000 to 150,000 clones, around nine tenths appearing once. Sequenced sample: peripheral blood. These receptors came from a woman aged 45-60 years with active or convalescent COVID-19. Each CDR3 is given with its conserved first and last residue. A D gene is named only where the DNA matches it firmly. Not all rows give a size; the values are once, few, many and, for expanded clones, a class.

V,size,J,D,CDR3,DNA
TRBV6-2/TRBV6-3,-,TRBJ2-1,TRBD2,CASSYRGSDNEQFF,TGTGCCAGCAGTTACCGCGGGAGTGATAATGAGCAGTTCTTC
TRBV24-1,-,TRBJ2-2,TRBD1,CATSAPGTGGSGELFF,TGTGCCACCAGTGCCCCCGGGACAGGGGGCTCCGGGGAGCTGTTTTTT
TRBV28,-,TRBJ2-6,-,CASNKSGANVLTF,TGTGCCAGCAATAAATCTGGGGCCAACGTCCTGACTTTC
TRBV7-2,-,TRBJ1-6,-,CASSLRELRGNSPLHF,TGTGCCAGCAGCTTGAGAGAGCTCCGGGGGAATTCACCCCTCCACTTT
TRBV5-8,once,TRBJ1-6,TRBD1,CASSLTGAKYNSPLHF,TGTGCCAGCAGCTTAACAGGGGCGAAATATAATTCACCCCTCCACTTT
TRBV10-3,-,TRBJ2-3,TRBD2,CAIRDSGKSTDTQYF,TGTGCCATCAGGGATAGCGGGAAGAGCACAGATACGCAGTATTTT
TRBV7-2,-,TRBJ2-6,-,CASSLRGSGANVLTF,TGTGCCAGCAGCTTACGAGGGTCTGGGGCCAACGTCCTGACTTTC
TRBV12-5,-,TRBJ1-1,-,CASGLADSNTEAFF,TGTGCTAGTGGTTTGGCTGACAGTAACACTGAAGCTTTCTTT
TRBV19,-,TRBJ2-7,TRBD2,CASSLYSTSGYEQYF,TGTGCCAGTAGCCTTTATTCGACTAGCGGCTACGAGCAGTACTTC
TRBV5-5,-,TRBJ1-1,TRBD1,CASSLGHRQGVTLNTEAFF,TGTGCCAGCAGCTTGGGCCATAGACAGGGGGTAACCTTGAACACTGAAGCTTTCTTT
TRBV5-4,-,TRBJ2-7,-,CASSWGDYEQYF,TGTGCCAGCAGCTGGGGGGACTACGAGCAGTACTTC
TRBV24-1,once,TRBJ1-5,-,CATSDPTGTSNQPQHF,TGTGCCACCAGTGACCCTACAGGGACCTCCAATCAGCCCCAGCATTTT
TRBV28,-,TRBJ2-7,TRBD1,CASTRQGQRDEQYF,TGTGCCAGCACTCGACAGGGTCAGAGGGACGAGCAGTACTTC
TRBV7-9,-,TRBJ2-7,TRBD1,CASSHGTGGWYEQYF,TGTGCCAGCAGCCATGGCACAGGGGGTTGGTACGAGCAGTACTTC